This T cell receptor beta chain was obtained from a study of low-dose radiotherapy and immunotherapy resistance in tumors. Study background: In Cohort 2, 1 Gy per fraction was delivered every two weeks, for a total of 13 Gy over 26 weeks. Intravenous administration to patients comprised nivolumab at 240 mg every two weeks and ipilimumab at 1 mg/kg every six weeks. Intravenously given cyclophosphamide 200 mg/m2 followed a two-week schedule that placed each dose one day before radiation and immunotherapy.

Time point reported: after trial treatment. Treatment described: LDRT plus nivolumab, ipilimumab, low-dose cyclophosphamide and aspirin (RACIN trial). The CDR3 has 16 amino acids. The junction had 9 bases not matched to a gene; V was cut back by 5 bases and J by 4 bases. Germline loops: CDR1 MDHEN, CDR2 SYDVKM. Amplification, which lasted around 22 PCR cycles, used a constant-region primer and V-primer adapter to amplify TCRs. The mRNA that was isolated underwent amplification by in vitro transcription. MiXCR, applied by TCRdb to the reads, yields one record per CDR3 protein. This sample has some 53,000 distinct CDR3 sequences, with approximately 31% found just once.

This clonotype originated in a male donor with rectosigmoid adenocarcinoma. The source was PBMCs, collected after low-dose radiotherapy plus immunotherapy. The gene calls are TRBV28 and TRBJ1-5; 9 bases align to TRBD1. CDR3 amino acids: CASSPPGTGWNQPQHF. CDR3 in DNA: TGTGCCAGCAGTCCACCCGGGACAGGGTGGAATCAGCCCCAGCATTTT. The entire variable domain, with the rest obtained from reference TRBV28 and TRBJ1-5, is as follows: DVKVTQSSRYLVKRTGEKVFLECVQDMDHENMFWYRQDPGLGLRLIYFSYDVKMKEKGDIPEGYSVSREKKERFSLILESASTNQTSMYLCASSPPGTGWNQPQHFGDGTRLSIL.